One and the same sample provided the 2 T cell receptor beta chains below, sequenced in a study of cytomegalovirus exposure and HLA in healthy donors. It was with 60 Vbeta and 13 Jbeta primers that the PCR ran. Assay used: immunoSEQ multiplex PCR; TCRdb lists only in-frame clones, some missing. Of fewer than 200,000 clones in the sample, 65% to 80% were seen once. The sample consisted of PBMCs. The receptors were sampled from a man between 35 and 55 years old in good health and CMV-seronegative.

The chain couples TRBV7-8 to TRBJ1-2; 9 bases map to TRBD1. Germline CDR1 reads SGHVS; CDR2 reads FQNEAQ. The CDR3 covers 15 residues. With 5 bases clipped from V and 8 bases from J, the junction kept 12 bases outside the gene matches. The CDR3 bases are TGTGCCAGCAGCCCCGACCCTGGACAGGGGAAGGGCTACACCTTC. Its translation: CASSPDPGQGKGYTF.

The chain links TRBV7-3 to TRBJ1-1, with a weak D call TRBD1 (5 bases). This CDR3 has 14 amino acids. The germline V gene encodes CDR1 SGHTA and CDR2 FQGTGA. Between the trimmed V and J ends, which lost 1 base and 1 base, there was a span of 7 bases. As DNA, the CDR3 is TGTGCCAGCAGCTTAATGGGGGGGAACACTGAAGCTTTCTTT. Protein sequence: CASSLMGGNTEAFF.